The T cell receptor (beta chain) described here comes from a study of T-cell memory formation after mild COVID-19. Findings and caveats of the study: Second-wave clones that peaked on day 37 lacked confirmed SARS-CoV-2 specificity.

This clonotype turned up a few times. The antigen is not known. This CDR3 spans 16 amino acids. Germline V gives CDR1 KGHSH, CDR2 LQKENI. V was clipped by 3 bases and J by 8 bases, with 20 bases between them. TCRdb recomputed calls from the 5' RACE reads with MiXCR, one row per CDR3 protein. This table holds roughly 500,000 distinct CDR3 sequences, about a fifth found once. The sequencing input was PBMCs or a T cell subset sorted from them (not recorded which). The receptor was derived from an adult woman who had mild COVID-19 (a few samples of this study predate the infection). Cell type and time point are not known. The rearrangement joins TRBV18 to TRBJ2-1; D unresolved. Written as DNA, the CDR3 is TGTGCCAGCTCACCCGGGTCGAGGAGAGAGATGGATGAGCAGTTCTTC. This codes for CASSPGSRREMDEQFF.